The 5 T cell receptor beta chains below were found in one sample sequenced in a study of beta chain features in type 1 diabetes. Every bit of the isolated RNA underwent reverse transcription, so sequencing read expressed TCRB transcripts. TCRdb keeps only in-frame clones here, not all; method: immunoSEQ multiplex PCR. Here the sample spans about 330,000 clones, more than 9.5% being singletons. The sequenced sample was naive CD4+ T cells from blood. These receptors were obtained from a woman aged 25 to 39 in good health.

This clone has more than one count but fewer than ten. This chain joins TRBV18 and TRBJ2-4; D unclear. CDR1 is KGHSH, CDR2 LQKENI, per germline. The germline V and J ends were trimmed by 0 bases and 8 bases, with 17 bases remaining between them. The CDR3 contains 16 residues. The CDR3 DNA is TGTGCCAGCTCACCACCGTTAGGCTATGTCGCGGACATTCAGTACTTC. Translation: CASSPPLGYVADIQYF.

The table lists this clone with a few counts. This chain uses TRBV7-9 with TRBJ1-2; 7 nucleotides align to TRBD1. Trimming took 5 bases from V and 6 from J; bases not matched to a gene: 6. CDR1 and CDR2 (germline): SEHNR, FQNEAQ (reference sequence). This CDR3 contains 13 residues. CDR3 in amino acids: CASSRQGAHGYTF. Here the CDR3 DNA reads TGTGCCAGCAGCAGACAGGGTGCCCATGGCTACACCTTC.

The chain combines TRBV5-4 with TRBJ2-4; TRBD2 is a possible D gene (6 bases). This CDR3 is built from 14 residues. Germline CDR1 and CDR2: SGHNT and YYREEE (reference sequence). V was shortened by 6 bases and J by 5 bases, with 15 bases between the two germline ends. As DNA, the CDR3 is TGTGCCAGCACCTTAGCAGGGACTGAAAACATTCAGTACTTC. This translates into CASTLAGTENIQYF.

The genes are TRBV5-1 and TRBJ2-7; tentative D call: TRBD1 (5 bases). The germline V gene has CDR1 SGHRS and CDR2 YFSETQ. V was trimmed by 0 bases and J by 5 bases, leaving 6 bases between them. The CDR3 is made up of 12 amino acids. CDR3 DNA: TGCGCCAGCAGCTTGGGCAGGGACGAGCAGTACTTC. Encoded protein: CASSLGRDEQYF.

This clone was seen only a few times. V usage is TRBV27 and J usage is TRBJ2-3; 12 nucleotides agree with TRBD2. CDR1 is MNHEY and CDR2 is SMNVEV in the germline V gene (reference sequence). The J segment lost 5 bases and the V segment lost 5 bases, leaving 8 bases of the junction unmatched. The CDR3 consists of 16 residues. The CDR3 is CASSKGLAGGVDTQYF. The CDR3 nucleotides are TGTGCCAGCAGTAAGGGGCTAGCGGGAGGGGTAGATACGCAGTATTTT.